These 25 T cell receptor beta chains came from one sample sequenced in a study of beta chain features in type 1 diabetes. Expressed TCRB transcripts were sequenced, since all the RNA that had been isolated was reverse transcribed. Data came from immunoSEQ multiplex PCR; TCRdb stores just in-frame clones and leaves some out. The sample lists hundreds of thousands of clones; 11% to 15% were seen once. Overall study results and limits: Shorter TCRB CDR3s, moderately but significantly so, were found in Type 1 diabetes patients in all four CD4+ subsets.

Antigen specificity for these receptors is unknown. What was sequenced was naive CD4+ T cells from blood. All receptors derive from a young man with type 1 diabetes.

This clone has only a few counts. V usage is TRBV21-1 and J usage is TRBJ2-5. TRBV21-1 is given as a pseudogene. The CDR3 runs to 16 residues. The CDR3 here is CASTSVRAAGQETQYF. The CDR3 DNA sequence: TGTGCCAGCACCTCAGTTCGTGCGGCAGGCCAAGAGACCCAGTACTTC.

The rearrangement links TRBV27 to TRBJ2-5; 9 bases are shared with TRBD1. Germline loops: CDR1 MNHEY, CDR2 SMNVEV (reference sequence). The CDR3 covers 14 residues. J gave up 5 bases and V 6 bases, and 7 bases lay outside the gene matches. CDR3 amino acids: CASRIQGARETQYF. CDR3 nucleotide sequence: TGTGCCAGCAGGATACAGGGGGCGAGGGAGACCCAGTACTTC.

The chain couples TRBV25-1 to TRBJ2-1, with 8 bases matching TRBD2. After removal of 6 bases from V and 3 bases from J, the junction contained 7 bases not matched to a gene. The CDR3 extends over 15 amino acids. Per the germline V gene, CDR1 is MGHDK and CDR2 is SYGVNS. CDR3 coding DNA: TGTGCCAGCAGGAGAGCGGGAGCTAACTACAATGAGCAGTTCTTC. Protein sequence: CASRRAGANYNEQFF.

This clone was recorded a few times. The V and J genes are TRBV30 and TRBJ2-1; the match to TRBD2 covers 7 bases. Germline V gene lookup returns CDR1 GTSNPN and CDR2 SVGIG (reference sequence). The ends lost 5 bases at V and 7 bases at J; junction bases unmatched: 5. This CDR3 spans 12 amino acids. The CDR3 protein is CAWGGGRNEQFF. The CDR3 DNA reads as TGTGCCTGGGGGGGAGGGAGGAATGAGCAGTTCTTC.

This clone was seen a few times. The rearrangement joins TRBV28 to TRBJ1-1, with TRBD1 matching 7 bases. The J segment lost 4 bases and the V segment lost 3 bases, leaving 5 bases of the junction unmatched. The CDR3 length is 14 residues. CDR1 and CDR2 (germline): MDHEN, SYDVKM. CDR3 DNA sequence: TGTGCCAGCAGTTTGTCCACAGGGGTCACTGAAGCTTTCTTT. Translated, it gives CASSLSTGVTEAFF.

This clone came up a few times. This chain joins TRBV11-3 and TRBJ1-2; 9 positions match TRBD1. The CDR3 sequence is 13 residues long. Germline CDR1 and CDR2: SGHNT and YENEEA. Unmatched junction bases numbered 1, after V lost 3 bases and J lost 5 bases. CDR3 protein: CASSLGQGYGYTF. CDR3 in DNA: TGTGCCAGCAGCTTGGGACAGGGATATGGCTACACCTTC.

V and J are TRBV30 and TRBJ1-2; 7 bases are a match to TRBD1. V lost 2 bases, J lost 14 bases, and 11 bases stayed unmatched. Germline lookup yields CDR1 GTSNPN and CDR2 SVGIG (reference sequence). This CDR3 is 12 amino acids long. CDR3 in amino acids: CAWSPGQAQGTF. CDR3 coding DNA: TGTGCCTGGAGTCCCGGACAGGCCCAAGGGACCTTC.

CDR3 amino acids: CASSTNRDIIQPQHF. CDR3 nucleotides: TGTGCCAGCAGTACGAACCGGGACATAATACAGCCCCAGCATTTT. The V gene is TRBV6-6, the J gene TRBJ1-5, with D perhaps TRBD1 (6 bases). Germline V lookup: CDR1 MNHNY, CDR2 SVGAGI (reference sequence). CDR3 length equals 15 residues. V was cut by 5 bases and J by 7 bases, with 18 bases left in between.

This clone was detected a few times. The chain links TRBV19 to TRBJ2-6; TRBD1 aligns across 9 bases. Losses at the gene ends were 10 bases for V and 0 bases for J; bases not matched to a gene: 7. Germline assignment: CDR1 LNHDA and CDR2 SQIVND (reference sequence). The CDR3 is made up of 16 amino acids. As DNA, the CDR3 is TGTGCCACCCGGGACAGGGCCCCCTCTGGGGCCAACGTCCTGACTTTC. As protein: CATRDRAPSGANVLTF.

Of note for this clone: The sample contains more than one DNA sequence encoding this CDR3. The chain carries TRBV30 and TRBJ2-7, with D possibly TRBD1 on 5 matching bases. CDR1 and CDR2 (germline): GTSNPN, SVGIG (reference sequence). Trimming left V 1 base short and J 2 bases short, with 6 bases between. This CDR3 is built from 12 residues. The CDR3 coding sequence is TGTGCCTGGAGTGGGGGCCCCTACGAGCAGTACTTC. Protein sequence: CAWSGGPYEQYF.

The chain uses TRBV10-3 and TRBJ2-7, with 7 bases identical to TRBD1. Trimming cost V 3 bases and J 5 bases; bases outside gene matches: 7. Germline V lookup: CDR1 ENHRY, CDR2 SYGVKD. The CDR3 is made up of 14 amino acids. DNA of the CDR3: TGTGCCATCAGTGATCAGGGGGAGCCGGACGAGCAGTACTTC. As protein: CAISDQGEPDEQYF.

The V and J genes are TRBV7-9 and TRBJ2-7; D may be TRBD2 (6 bases). Trimming took off 1 base at V and 1 base at J, with 14 bases between the two ends. This CDR3 region has 16 residues. Germline assignment: CDR1 SEHNR and CDR2 FQNEAQ (reference sequence). CDR3 DNA sequence: TGTGCCAGCAGCTTAGTCTACGGGAGCGCGTCCTACGAGCAGTACTTC. Encoded protein: CASSLVYGSASYEQYF. Complete variable domain (other parts from reference TRBV7-9 and TRBJ2-7): DTGVSQNPRHKITKRGQNVTFRCDPISEHNRLYWYRQTLGQGPEFLTYFQNEAQLEKSRLLSDRFSAERPKGSFSTLEIQRTEQGDSAMYLCASSLVYGSASYEQYFGPGTRLTVT.

A few counts support this clone. The genes are TRBV6-5 and TRBJ1-4; D is possibly TRBD1 (6 bases). Trimming took off 8 bases at V and 8 bases at J, with 18 bases between the two ends. The CDR3 is 14 amino acids. Germline CDR1 reads MNHEY; CDR2 reads SVGAGI. CDR3 region: CASRKQGLDEKLFF. CDR3 bases: TGTGCCAGCCGAAAACAGGGATTAGACGAAAAACTGTTTTTT.

The chain is built from TRBV30 and TRBJ2-7; a possible D gene is TRBD1 (5 bases). The V and J ends lost 2 bases and 5 bases respectively, with 13 bases between them. From germline, CDR1 is GTSNPN and CDR2 SVGIG (reference sequence). The CDR3 length is 13 residues. The CDR3 nucleotides read TGTGCCTGGAGTCGAGTGGCCAGGGACGAGCAGTACTTC. Translated: CAWSRVARDEQYF.

The rearrangement uses TRBV19 and TRBJ2-7, with D perhaps matching TRBD1 or TRBD2 (5 bases each). The CDR3 loop spans 13 amino acids. Germline values: CDR1 LNHDA, CDR2 SQIVND (reference sequence). Trimming pared 5 bases from V and 0 bases from J, leaving 8 bases between. CDR3 nucleotides: TGTGCCAGTAGTTGGGACGTCTCCTACGAGCAGTACTTC. The encoded protein is CASSWDVSYEQYF.

The chain couples TRBV7-9 to TRBJ1-4; D not resolved. This CDR3 spans 12 amino acids. V lost 5 bases and J lost 7, with 8 bases in between. Germline loops: CDR1 SEHNR, CDR2 FQNEAQ (reference sequence). The CDR3 is CASSPRLEKLFF. CDR3 in DNA: TGTGCCAGCAGCCCGCGCCTTGAAAAACTGTTTTTT.

The V call is TRBV15, the J call TRBJ2-2; D is uncertain. Germline values: CDR1 LNHNV, CDR2 YYDKDF (reference sequence). V was clipped by 3 bases and J by 5 bases, with 10 bases between them. CDR3 size: 14 residues. CDR3 sequence reads: CATSRGGKTGELFF. The CDR3 nucleotides are TGTGCCACCAGCAGGGGTGGTAAAACCGGGGAGCTGTTTTTT. The full variable domain, completed using reference TRBV15 and TRBJ2-2, is DAMVIQNPRYQVTQFGKPVTLSCSQTLNHNVMYWYQQKSSQAPKLLFHYYDKDFNNEADTPDNFQSRRPNTSFCFLDIRSPGLGDTAMYLCATSRGGKTGELFFGEGSRLTVL.

This clone was counted only a few times. This chain links TRBV4-2 with TRBJ2-7, with a tentative D call TRBD2 (5 bases). CDR3 length: 16 residues. The V and J ends lost 0 bases and 5 bases respectively, with 17 bases between them. Germline lookup yields CDR1 LGHNA and CDR2 YNFKEQ. CDR3 sequence: CASSQDGGRLLNEQYF. In DNA form, the CDR3 reads TGTGCCAGCAGCCAAGATGGAGGCCGACTCCTAAACGAGCAGTACTTC.

This clone was seen a few times. The chain links TRBV30 to TRBJ2-7, with D possibly matching TRBD1 (5 bases). V was pared by 1 base and J by 2 bases, with 9 bases between. The CDR3 consists of 13 residues. Germline V gene data show CDR1 as GTSNPN and CDR2 as SVGIG (reference sequence). CDR3 coding DNA: TGTGCCTGGAGTGCAGGGATGACCTACGAGCAGTACTTC. Translation: CAWSAGMTYEQYF.

With respect to this clone: Other DNA variants within this sample encode the same CDR3. The DNA of the CDR3 is TGTGCCTGGAGTCGGGGCTATGGCTACACCTTC. Its translation is CAWSRGYGYTF. The gene calls are TRBV30 and TRBJ1-2; no clear D gene. The germline V gene encodes CDR1 GTSNPN and CDR2 SVGIG (reference sequence). V lost 2 bases and J lost 4, with 5 bases in between. CDR3 size: 11 residues.

The V call is TRBV14, the J call TRBJ2-1; 7 positions agree with TRBD2. From germline, CDR1 is SGHDN and CDR2 FVKESK. The CDR3 totals 13 residues. After removal of 5 bases from V and 7 bases from J, the junction contained 5 bases not matched to a gene. CDR3 sequence (DNA): TGTGCCAGCAGCTCCTCCGGGGGGAATGAGCAGTTCTTC. This encodes CASSSSGGNEQFF.

The chain recombines TRBV7-9 with TRBJ1-2; 7 nucleotides agree with TRBD1. V was clipped by 4 bases and J by 4 bases; unmatched bases: 6. The CDR3 extends over 14 amino acids. Germline CDR1 and CDR2: SEHNR and FQNEAQ (reference sequence). CDR3 protein: CASSSDRILYGYTF. CDR3 sequence (DNA): TGTGCCAGCAGCTCGGACAGGATTCTCTATGGCTACACCTTC. Variable domain in full (rest from reference TRBV7-9 and TRBJ1-2): DTGVSQNPRHKITKRGQNVTFRCDPISEHNRLYWYRQTLGQGPEFLTYFQNEAQLEKSRLLSDRFSAERPKGSFSTLEIQRTEQGDSAMYLCASSSDRILYGYTFGSGTRLTVV.

The sample holds a few counts of this clone. The V call is TRBV28, the J call TRBJ1-5; D gene ambiguous. V gave up 7 bases and J gave up 12 bases, with 28 bases separating them. This CDR3 is 16 amino acids long. CDR1 and CDR2 (germline): MDHEN, SYDVKM. This CDR3 reads CASTQMGARNGRYQHF. DNA for the CDR3: TGTGCCAGCACCCAAATGGGAGCCCGCAATGGAAGATACCAGCATTTT.

This chain links TRBV7-8 with TRBJ2-7; D may be TRBD2 (6 bases). CDR1 is SGHVS, CDR2 FQNEAQ, per germline. Trimming cost V 5 bases and J 0 bases, with 14 bases left between them. The CDR3 is 15 residues long. In nucleotides, the CDR3 is TGTGCCAGCAGCACTCGGAGGGTATCCTCCTACGAGCAGTACTTC. Its protein product is CASSTRRVSSYEQYF.

This clone was recorded a few times. The gene calls are TRBV11-1 and TRBJ2-1; the D is unclear. The CDR3 is 14 amino acids. Trimming removed 7 bases from V and 3 bases from J, with 13 bases in between. Germline CDR1 reads SGHAT; CDR2 reads FQDESV (reference sequence). CDR3 region: CASNTIGDYNEQFF. CDR3 bases: TGTGCCAGCAACACCATTGGGGACTACAATGAGCAGTTCTTC.